One and the same sample provided the 19 T cell receptor beta chains below, sequenced in a study of T cell responses to AZD1222 COVID-19 vaccine. Using immunoSEQ multiplex PCR, the repertoire was profiled, and TCRdb retains in-frame clones only, with some absent. The sample holds roughly 150,000 clones; approximately 92% are singletons and the top ten take approximately 2.3%. Source: peripheral blood, taken on day 0 of AZD1222 vaccination. These receptor sequences come from an adult in good health.

The V gene is TRBV9, the J gene TRBJ2-3; no clear D. The CDR3 is 12 residues long. V gave up 4 bases and J gave up 6 bases, with 9 bases separating them. Per the germline V gene, CDR1 is SGDLS and CDR2 is YYNGEE. The CDR3 DNA follows: TGTGCCAGCAGCCCCCTGGGGGATACGCAGTATTTT. This sequence encodes CASSPLGDTQYF.

The chain joins TRBV3-1 (or the pseudogene TRBV3-2) to TRBJ1-5; D remains ambiguous. Germline V gene lookup returns CDR1 LGHDT and CDR2 YNNKEL (reference sequence). This CDR3 is built from 15 residues. V shed 1 base and J shed 3 bases, with 10 bases lying between them. The CDR3 loop reads CASSQALAPNQPQHF. The DNA for the CDR3 is TGTGCCAGCAGCCAAGCCCTTGCCCCCAATCAGCCCCAGCATTTT.

The chain has TRBV4-1 and TRBJ2-7, with 10 bases identical to TRBD2. Unmatched junction bases numbered 9, after V lost 5 bases and J lost 2 bases. Germline V CDR1 and CDR2: MGHRA, YSYEKL. This CDR3 has 16 amino acids. This CDR3 reads CASSISTSGSTYEQYF. DNA of the CDR3: TGCGCCAGCAGCATCTCGACTAGCGGGTCGACCTACGAGCAGTACTTC.

The CDR3, as DNA: TGTGCCAGCTCAGGCCCTACCGGGGAGCTGTTTTTT. Protein product: CASSGPTGELFF. This chain joins TRBV18 and TRBJ2-2; D is uncertain. The CDR3 length is 12 residues. Germline CDR1 is KGHSH and CDR2 is LQKENI. Trimming pared 5 bases from V and 5 bases from J, leaving 6 bases between.

To note about this clone: The sample contains more than one DNA sequence encoding this CDR3. The chain combines TRBV3-1 (or the pseudogene TRBV3-2) with TRBJ1-1; TRBD1 aligns across 12 bases. Unmatched junction bases numbered 4, after V lost 0 bases and J lost 5 bases. Germline-derived CDR1 and CDR2 are LGHDT and YNNKEL (reference sequence). The CDR3 is 16 residues long. The CDR3 DNA follows: TGTGCCAGCAGCCAAGAGGGACAGGGGGCAGGGACTGAAGCTTTCTTT. It yields the protein CASSQEGQGAGTEAFF.

V usage is TRBV14 and J usage is TRBJ2-4; D may be TRBD2 (5 bases). CDR1 is SGHDN, CDR2 FVKESK, per germline. Trimming stripped 0 bases from V and 0 bases from J, with 9 bases between. The CDR3 is made up of 16 amino acids. As DNA, the CDR3 is TGTGCCAGCAGCCAAGAATTCGGGGTAGCCAAAAACATTCAGTACTTC. It encodes CASSQEFGVAKNIQYF.

The CDR3 region is CASSLVAGGSKNIQYF. The CDR3 DNA is TGTGCCAGCAGCTTGGTGGCAGGGGGGAGCAAAAACATTCAGTACTTC. V and J are TRBV5-4 and TRBJ2-4; tentatively, D is TRBD1 (7 bases). The CDR3 is 16 amino acids. The V gene's germline CDR1 is SGHNT and CDR2 YYREEE (reference sequence). Trimming removed 0 bases at V and 3 bases at J, with 13 bases between.

This rearrangement joins TRBV7-6 to TRBJ2-7; the D call may be TRBD1 or TRBD2 (6 bases each). Germline lookup yields CDR1 SGHVS and CDR2 FNYEAQ. CDR3 length: 15 residues. Trimming cost V 2 bases and J 3 bases, with 14 bases left between them. The CDR3 region is CASSLFFGGHYEQYF. The CDR3 coding sequence is TGTGCCAGCAGCTTATTTTTTGGGGGGCACTACGAGCAGTACTTC.

The chain carries TRBV30 and TRBJ2-7; TRBD2 might be the D (5 bases). Per the germline V gene, CDR1 is GTSNPN and CDR2 is SVGIG (reference sequence). This CDR3 spans 11 amino acids. Between the trimmed V and J ends, which lost 2 bases and 5 bases, there was a span of 7 bases. As DNA, the CDR3 is TGTGCCTGGAGTCGGGATAACGAGCAGTACTTC. Translated: CAWSRDNEQYF.

V gene TRBV4-1 combines with J gene TRBJ2-7; D could derive from TRBD1 or TRBD2 (5 bases each). The V end lost 4 bases, the J end lost 2 bases, and 15 bases lay between the germline ends. From germline, CDR1 is MGHRA and CDR2 YSYEKL. This CDR3 is 15 amino acids long. This chain's CDR3 is CASSPDDVGAYEQYF. Written as DNA, the CDR3 is TGCGCCAGCAGCCCCGATGACGTGGGGGCCTACGAGCAGTACTTC.

The chain carries TRBV5-1 and TRBJ2-3; D is perhaps TRBD2 (5 bases). V dropped 0 bases and J dropped 6 bases, with 17 bases sitting between them. The CDR3 extends over 16 amino acids. CDR1 SGHRS and CDR2 YFSETQ come from the germline V gene. CDR3 amino acids: CASSLATGGWEDTQYF. The DNA of the CDR3 is TGCGCCAGCAGCTTGGCCACTGGCGGGTGGGAGGATACGCAGTATTTT.

This chain uses TRBV19 with TRBJ1-1; 10 bases fit TRBD1. There are 14 residues in the CDR3. Germline assignment: CDR1 LNHDA and CDR2 SQIVND (reference sequence). The J segment lost 1 base and the V segment lost 6 bases, leaving 2 bases of the junction unmatched. DNA for the CDR3: TGTGCCAGTAGAAGGGACAGGGGGAACACTGAAGCTTTCTTT. It specifies CASRRDRGNTEAFF.

This chain connects TRBV5-6 to TRBJ1-4; D is perhaps TRBD1 (5 bases). The CDR3 runs to 14 residues. Trimming took off 4 bases at V and 7 bases at J, with 14 bases between the two ends. CDR1 and CDR2 (germline): SGHDT, YYEEEE. CDR3 sequence (DNA): TGTGCCAGCAGCCGGGGGACGGCGTTTGAAAAACTGTTTTTT. Its protein is CASSRGTAFEKLFF.

The chain links TRBV11-3 to TRBJ2-7; D is ambiguous. The CDR3 runs to 11 residues. V was cut by 5 bases and J by 5 bases, with 7 bases left in between. From germline, CDR1 is SGHNT and CDR2 YENEEA. The CDR3 region has the DNA TGTGCCAGCAGCAGAGGCAACGAGCAGTACTTC. It yields the protein CASSRGNEQYF.

V is TRBV9 and J is TRBJ2-5; D is possibly TRBD1 (5 bases). Germline V gene data show CDR1 as SGDLS and CDR2 as YYNGEE. Trimming shortened V by 0 bases and J by 5 bases, and 17 bases separated the two germline ends. This CDR3 has 16 residues. CDR3: CASSVDSGKLRETQYF. CDR3 bases: TGTGCCAGCAGCGTAGATTCAGGGAAGCTTAGGGAGACCCAGTACTTC.

This chain joins TRBV19 and TRBJ2-5, with D possibly TRBD1 on 5 matching bases. The germline V gene encodes CDR1 LNHDA and CDR2 SQIVND (reference sequence). CDR3 length: 13 residues. The V gene lost 4 bases and the J gene lost 1 base, with 7 bases spanning the gap. The CDR3 nucleotides are TGTGCCAGTAGTAACCAGGGCCAAGAGACCCAGTACTTC. This sequence encodes CASSNQGQETQYF.

The chain has TRBV13 and TRBJ2-7; TRBD2 is a possible D gene (5 bases). The germline gives CDR1 PRHDT, CDR2 FYEKMQ (reference sequence). Trimming stripped 5 bases from V and 5 bases from J, with 13 bases between. The CDR3 runs 13 residues. The CDR3 DNA follows: TGTGCCAGCAGCCCCCTTGCGCGGGACGAGCAGTACTTC. Its translation: CASSPLARDEQYF.

The chain links TRBV5-1 to TRBJ2-1, with D possibly TRBD2 on 7 matching bases. CDR1 and CDR2 (germline): SGHRS, YFSETQ. With 4 bases removed from V and 6 bases from J, the gap between germline ends came to 17 bases. The CDR3 extends over 15 amino acids. This chain's CDR3 is CASSPNRGGGNEQFF. DNA for the CDR3: TGCGCCAGCAGCCCGAATCGGGGAGGGGGCAATGAGCAGTTCTTC.

This chain links TRBV18 with TRBJ1-1; 9 bases map to TRBD1. With 3 bases clipped from V and 5 bases from J, the junction kept 4 bases outside the gene matches. Per germline, CDR1 KGHSH and CDR2 LQKENI. This CDR3 region has 14 residues. In DNA form, the CDR3 reads TGTGCCAGCTCACCCTGGGACAGGGAAACTGAAGCTTTCTTT. This translates into CASSPWDRETEAFF.